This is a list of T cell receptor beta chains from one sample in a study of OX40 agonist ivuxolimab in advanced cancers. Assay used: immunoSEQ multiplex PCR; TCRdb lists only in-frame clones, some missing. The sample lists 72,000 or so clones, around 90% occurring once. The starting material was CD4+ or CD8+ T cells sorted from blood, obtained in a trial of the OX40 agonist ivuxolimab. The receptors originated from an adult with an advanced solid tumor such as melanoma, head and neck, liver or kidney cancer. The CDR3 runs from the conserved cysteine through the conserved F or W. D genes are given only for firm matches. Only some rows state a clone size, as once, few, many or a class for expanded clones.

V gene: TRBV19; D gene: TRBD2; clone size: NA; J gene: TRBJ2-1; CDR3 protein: CASSIVTGGGISEQFF; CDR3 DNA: TGTGCCAGTAGTATAGTCACGGGAGGGGGTATTAGTGAGCAGTTCTTC
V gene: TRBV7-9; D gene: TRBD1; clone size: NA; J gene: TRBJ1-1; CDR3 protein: CASSPRQGRNTEAFF; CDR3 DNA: TGTGCCAGCAGCCCGCGACAGGGGCGCAACACTGAAGCTTTCTTT
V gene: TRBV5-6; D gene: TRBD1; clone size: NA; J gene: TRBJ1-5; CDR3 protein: CASSNRDRDGQPQHF; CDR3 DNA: TGTGCCAGCAGTAACCGGGACAGGGACGGTCAGCCCCAGCATTTT
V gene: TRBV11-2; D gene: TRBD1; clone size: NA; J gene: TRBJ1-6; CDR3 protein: CASSQGRDRVNSPLHF; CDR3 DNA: TGTGCCAGCAGCCAAGGTCGGGACAGGGTCAATTCACCCCTCCACTTT
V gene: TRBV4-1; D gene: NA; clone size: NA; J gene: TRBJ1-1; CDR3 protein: CASSRRETANTEAFF; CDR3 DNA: TGCGCCAGCAGCCGAAGGGAGACAGCAAACACTGAAGCTTTCTTT
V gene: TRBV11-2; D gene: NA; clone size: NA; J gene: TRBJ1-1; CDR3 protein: CASSFYRVNTEAFF; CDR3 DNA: TGTGCCAGCAGCTTTTACAGGGTAAACACTGAAGCTTTCTTT
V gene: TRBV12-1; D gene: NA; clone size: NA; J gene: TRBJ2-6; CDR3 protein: CASSPGASGGSGANVLTF; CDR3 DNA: TGTGCCAGCAGCCCCGGGGCTAGCGGGGGGTCTGGGGCCAACGTCCTGACTTTC
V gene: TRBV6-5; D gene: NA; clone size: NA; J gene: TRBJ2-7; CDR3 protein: CASSYGLSGLIEQYF; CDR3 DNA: TGTGCCAGCAGTTACGGCCTGTCGGGACTTATCGAGCAGTACTTC
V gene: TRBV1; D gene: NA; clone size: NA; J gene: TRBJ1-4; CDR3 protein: CTSITGVATNEKLFF; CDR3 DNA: TGCACCAGCATAACAGGGGTTGCAACTAATGAAAAACTGTTTTTT
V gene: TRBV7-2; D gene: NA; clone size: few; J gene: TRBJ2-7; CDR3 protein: CASRPTGSYEQYF; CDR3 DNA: TGTGCCAGCAGGCCGACAGGAAGCTACGAGCAGTACTTC
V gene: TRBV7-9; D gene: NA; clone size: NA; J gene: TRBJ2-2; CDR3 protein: CASTLRIPNTGELFF; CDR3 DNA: TGTGCCAGCACCCTCCGGATCCCGAACACCGGGGAGCTGTTTTTT
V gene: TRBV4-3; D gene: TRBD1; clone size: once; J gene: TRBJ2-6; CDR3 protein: CASSGTASGANVLTF; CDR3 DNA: TGCGCCAGCAGCGGGACAGCCTCTGGGGCCAACGTCCTGACTTTC
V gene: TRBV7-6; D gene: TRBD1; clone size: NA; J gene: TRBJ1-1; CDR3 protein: CASSLDRGPVSEAFF; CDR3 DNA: TGTGCCAGCAGCCTCGACAGGGGGCCGGTCAGTGAAGCTTTCTTT
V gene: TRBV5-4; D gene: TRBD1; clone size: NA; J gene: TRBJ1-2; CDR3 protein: CASSPRDRGPGGYTF; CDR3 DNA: TGTGCCAGCAGCCCCCGGGACAGGGGGCCTGGTGGCTACACCTTC
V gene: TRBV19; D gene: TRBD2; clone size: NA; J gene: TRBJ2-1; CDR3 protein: CASSPRTSARSYNEQFF; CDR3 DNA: TGTGCCAGTAGTCCCCGGACTAGCGCCCGCTCCTACAATGAGCAGTTCTTC
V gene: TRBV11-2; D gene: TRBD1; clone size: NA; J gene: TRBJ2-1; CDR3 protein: CASRPLTGPGTNEQFF; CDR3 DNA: TGTGCCAGCAGACCCTTGACAGGGCCTGGAACCAATGAGCAGTTCTTC
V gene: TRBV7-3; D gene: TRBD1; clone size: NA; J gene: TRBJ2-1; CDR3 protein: CASSATGTGTHNEQFF; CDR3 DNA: TGTGCCAGCAGCGCAACCGGGACAGGGACACACAATGAGCAGTTCTTC
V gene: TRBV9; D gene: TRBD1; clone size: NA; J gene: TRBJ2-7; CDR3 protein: CASSGGGQIISEQYF; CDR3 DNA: TGTGCCAGCAGCGGTGGGGGACAGATAATCTCCGAGCAGTACTTC
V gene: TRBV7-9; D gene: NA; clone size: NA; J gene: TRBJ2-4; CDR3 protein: CASSPDGGNIQYF; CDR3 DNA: TGTGCCAGCAGCCCCGACGGCGGCAACATTCAGTACTTC
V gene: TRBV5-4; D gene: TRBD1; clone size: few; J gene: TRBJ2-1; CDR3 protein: CASSSPQGVGSNEQFF; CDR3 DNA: TGTGCCAGCAGCTCCCCACAGGGGGTGGGAAGCAATGAGCAGTTCTTC
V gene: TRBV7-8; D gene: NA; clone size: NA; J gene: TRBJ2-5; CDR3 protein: CASNPRGLQETQYF; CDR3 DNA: TGTGCCAGCAACCCCAGGGGACTCCAAGAGACCCAGTACTTC
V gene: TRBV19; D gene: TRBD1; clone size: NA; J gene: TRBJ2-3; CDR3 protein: CASSKEQGSDTQYF; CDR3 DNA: TGTGCCAGTAGTAAAGAACAGGGGTCAGATACGCAGTATTTT
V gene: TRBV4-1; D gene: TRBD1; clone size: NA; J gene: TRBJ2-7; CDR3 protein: CASSPTGTGAFEQYF; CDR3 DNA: TGCGCCAGCAGCCCGACCGGGACAGGGGCGTTCGAGCAGTACTTC
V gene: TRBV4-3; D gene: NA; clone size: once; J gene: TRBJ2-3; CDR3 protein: CASSRRLATDTQYF; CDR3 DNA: TGCGCCAGCAGCCGACGACTTGCCACAGATACGCAGTATTTT
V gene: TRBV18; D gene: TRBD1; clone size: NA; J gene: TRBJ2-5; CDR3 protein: CASSPPQGSGPETQYF; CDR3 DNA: TGTGCCAGCTCACCGCCACAGGGGTCGGGGCCCGAGACCCAGTACTTC
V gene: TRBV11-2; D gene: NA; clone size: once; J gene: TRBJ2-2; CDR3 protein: CASSPTKGNTGELFF; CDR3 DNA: TGTGCCAGCAGCCCCACCAAGGGGAACACCGGGGAGCTGTTTTTT
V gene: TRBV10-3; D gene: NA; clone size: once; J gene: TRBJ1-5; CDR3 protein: CAISESGAQPQHF; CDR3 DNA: TGTGCCATCAGTGAGTCCGGGGCCCAGCCCCAGCATTTT
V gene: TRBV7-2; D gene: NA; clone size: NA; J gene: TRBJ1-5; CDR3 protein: CASSLKTGLHNQPQHF; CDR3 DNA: TGTGCCAGCAGCCTAAAAACAGGGCTGCACAATCAGCCCCAGCATTTT
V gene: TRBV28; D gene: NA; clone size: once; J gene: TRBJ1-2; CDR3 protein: CASSLLTGGGYTF; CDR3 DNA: TGTGCCAGCAGTTTATTGACGGGAGGCGGCTACACCTTC
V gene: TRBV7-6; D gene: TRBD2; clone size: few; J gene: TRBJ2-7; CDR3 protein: CASSLVGGSSDEQYF; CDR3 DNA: TGTGCCAGCAGCTTAGTTGGCGGGAGTAGCGACGAGCAGTACTTC
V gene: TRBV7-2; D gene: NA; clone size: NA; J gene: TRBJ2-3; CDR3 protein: CASSWVGGSFPDTQYF; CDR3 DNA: TGTGCCAGCAGCTGGGTGGGGGGTTCATTCCCCGATACGCAGTATTTT
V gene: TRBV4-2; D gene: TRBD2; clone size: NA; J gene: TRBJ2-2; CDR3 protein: CASSPTFALAGANTGELFF; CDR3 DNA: TGTGCCAGCAGCCCCACCTTCGCTCTAGCGGGAGCGAACACCGGGGAGCTGTTTTTT
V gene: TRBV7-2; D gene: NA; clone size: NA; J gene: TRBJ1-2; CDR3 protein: CASSLEGRGPNYGYTF; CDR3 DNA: TGTGCCAGCAGCTTAGAAGGCCGGGGCCCTAACTATGGCTACACCTTC
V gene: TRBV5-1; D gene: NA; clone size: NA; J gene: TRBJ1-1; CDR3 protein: CASSLGVNTEAFF; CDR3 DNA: TGCGCCAGCAGCTTGGGTGTGAACACTGAAGCTTTCTTT
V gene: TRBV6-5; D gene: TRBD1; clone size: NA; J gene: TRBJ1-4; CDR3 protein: CASRRRDRVGEKLFF; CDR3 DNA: TGTGCCAGCAGACGCCGGGACAGGGTGGGCGAAAAACTGTTTTTT
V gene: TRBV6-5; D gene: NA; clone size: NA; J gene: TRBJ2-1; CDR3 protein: CASSFPLGVYNEQFF; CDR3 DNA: TGTGCCAGCAGTTTCCCGTTAGGGGTCTACAATGAGCAGTTCTTC
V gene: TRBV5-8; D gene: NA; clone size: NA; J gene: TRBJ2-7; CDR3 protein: CASSLVAYEQYF; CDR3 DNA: TGTGCCAGCAGCTTGGTGGCCTACGAGCAGTACTTC
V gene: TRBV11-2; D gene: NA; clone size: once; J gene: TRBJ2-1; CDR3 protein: CASSLQPYNEQFF; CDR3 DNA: TGTGCCAGCAGCCTCCAGCCCTACAATGAGCAGTTCTTC
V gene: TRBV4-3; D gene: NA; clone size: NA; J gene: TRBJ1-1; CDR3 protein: CASSQGTEAFF; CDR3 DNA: TGCGCCAGCAGCCAAGGCACTGAAGCTTTCTTT
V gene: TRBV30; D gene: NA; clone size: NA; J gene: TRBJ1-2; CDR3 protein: CAWSGGHLANYGYTF; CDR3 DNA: TGTGCCTGGAGTGGGGGACACCTAGCTAACTATGGCTACACCTTC
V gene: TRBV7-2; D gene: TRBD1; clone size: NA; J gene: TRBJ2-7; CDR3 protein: CASSLDRGGEQYF; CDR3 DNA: TGTGCCAGCAGTTTAGACAGGGGTGGCGAGCAGTACTTC
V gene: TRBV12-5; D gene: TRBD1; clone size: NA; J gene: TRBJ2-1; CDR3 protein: CASGPGGRLNNEQFF; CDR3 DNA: TGTGCTAGTGGTCCAGGGGGCCGCCTCAACAATGAGCAGTTCTTC
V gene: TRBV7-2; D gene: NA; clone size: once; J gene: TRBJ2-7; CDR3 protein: CASSLVRVGEQYF; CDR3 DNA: TGTGCCAGCAGCTTAGTCAGGGTTGGCGAGCAGTACTTC
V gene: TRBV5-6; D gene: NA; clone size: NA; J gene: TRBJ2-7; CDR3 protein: CASSVSGKFSYEQYF; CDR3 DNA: TGTGCCAGCAGCGTTAGCGGCAAGTTCTCCTACGAGCAGTACTTC
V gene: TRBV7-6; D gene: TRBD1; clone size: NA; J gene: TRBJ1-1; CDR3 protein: CASSLRGQGTEAFF; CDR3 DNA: TGTGCCAGCAGCTTAAGGGGGCAGGGCACTGAAGCTTTCTTT
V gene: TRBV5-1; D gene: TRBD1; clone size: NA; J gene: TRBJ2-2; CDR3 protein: CASSSIATGFAGELFF; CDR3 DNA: TGCGCCAGCAGCTCGATCGCGACAGGGTTCGCCGGGGAGCTGTTTTTT
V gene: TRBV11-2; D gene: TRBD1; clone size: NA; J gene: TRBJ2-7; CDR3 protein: CASSLGPPGGAENYEQYF; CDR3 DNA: TGTGCCAGCAGCTTAGGTCCCCCAGGGGGCGCGGAAAACTACGAGCAGTACTTC
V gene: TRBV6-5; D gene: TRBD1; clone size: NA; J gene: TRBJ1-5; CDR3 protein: CATQTGAGNQPQHF; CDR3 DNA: TGTGCCACCCAGACAGGGGCGGGTAATCAGCCCCAGCATTTT
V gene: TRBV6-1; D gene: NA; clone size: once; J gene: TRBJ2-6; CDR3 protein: CASSAIAGRPLSGANVLTF; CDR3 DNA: TGTGCCAGCAGTGCTATCGCCGGGCGTCCCCTCTCGGGGGCCAACGTCCTGACTTTC
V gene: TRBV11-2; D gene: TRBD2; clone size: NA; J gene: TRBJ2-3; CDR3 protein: CASSNSGRLTDTQYF; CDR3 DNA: TGTGCCAGCAGCAATAGCGGGAGATTGACAGATACGCAGTATTTT
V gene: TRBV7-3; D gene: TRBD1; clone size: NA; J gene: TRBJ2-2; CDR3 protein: CASSPLGQGANTGELFF; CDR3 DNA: TGTGCCAGCAGCCCATTGGGACAGGGGGCGAACACCGGGGAGCTGTTTTTT
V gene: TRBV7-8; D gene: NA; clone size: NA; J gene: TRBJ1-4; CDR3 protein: CASRPGGYGEKLFF; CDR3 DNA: TGTGCCAGCAGGCCCGGGGGGTATGGTGAAAAACTGTTTTTT
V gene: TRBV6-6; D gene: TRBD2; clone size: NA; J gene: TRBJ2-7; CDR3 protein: CASSYSRRGGEQYF; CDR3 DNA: TGTGCCAGCAGTTACTCGAGGAGGGGAGGGGAGCAGTACTTC
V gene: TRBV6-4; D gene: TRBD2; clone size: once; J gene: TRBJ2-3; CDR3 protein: CASARGGVTDTQYF; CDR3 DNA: TGTGCCAGCGCACGGGGGGGAGTCACAGATACGCAGTATTTT
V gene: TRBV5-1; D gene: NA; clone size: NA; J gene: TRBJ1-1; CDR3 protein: CASSLRGPPNSGAMNTEAFF; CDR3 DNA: TGCGCCAGCAGCTTGCGGGGCCCACCCAATTCGGGGGCCATGAACACTGAAGCTTTCTTT
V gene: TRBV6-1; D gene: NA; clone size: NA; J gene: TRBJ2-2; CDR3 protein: CASSVPGIVGELFF; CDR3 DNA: TGTGCCAGCAGCGTCCCGGGTATCGTCGGGGAGCTGTTTTTT
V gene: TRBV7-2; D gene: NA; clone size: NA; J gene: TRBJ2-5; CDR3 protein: CASSLGTASEQYF; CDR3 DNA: TGTGCCAGCAGCTTAGGTACAGCCTCTGAGCAGTACTTC
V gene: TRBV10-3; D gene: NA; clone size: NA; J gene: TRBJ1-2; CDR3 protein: CAISESPGNYGYTF; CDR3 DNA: TGTGCCATCAGTGAGTCCCCGGGGAACTATGGCTACACCTTC